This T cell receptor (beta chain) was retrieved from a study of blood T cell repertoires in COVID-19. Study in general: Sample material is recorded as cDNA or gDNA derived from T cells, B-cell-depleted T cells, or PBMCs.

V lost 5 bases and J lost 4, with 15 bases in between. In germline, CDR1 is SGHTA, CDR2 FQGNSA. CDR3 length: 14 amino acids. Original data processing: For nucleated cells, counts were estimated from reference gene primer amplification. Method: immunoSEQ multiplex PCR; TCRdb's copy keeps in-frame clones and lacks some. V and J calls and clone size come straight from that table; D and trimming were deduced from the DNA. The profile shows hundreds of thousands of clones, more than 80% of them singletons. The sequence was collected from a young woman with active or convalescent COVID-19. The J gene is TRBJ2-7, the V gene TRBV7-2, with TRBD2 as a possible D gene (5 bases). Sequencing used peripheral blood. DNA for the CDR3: TGTGCCAGCAGCCAAACCTGGCCGGGGTACGAGCAGTACTTC. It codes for CASSQTWPGYEQYF.